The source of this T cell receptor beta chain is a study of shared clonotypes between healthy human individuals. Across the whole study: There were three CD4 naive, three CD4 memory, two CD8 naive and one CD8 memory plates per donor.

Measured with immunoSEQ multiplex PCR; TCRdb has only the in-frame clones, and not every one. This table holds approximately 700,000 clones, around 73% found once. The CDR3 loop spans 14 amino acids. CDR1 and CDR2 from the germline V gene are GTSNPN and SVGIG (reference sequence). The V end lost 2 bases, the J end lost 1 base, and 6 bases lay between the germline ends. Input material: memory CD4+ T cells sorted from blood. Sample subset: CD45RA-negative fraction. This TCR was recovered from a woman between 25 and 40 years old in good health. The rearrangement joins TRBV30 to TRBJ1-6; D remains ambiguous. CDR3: CAWSLWSYNSPLHF. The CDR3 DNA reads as TGTGCCTGGAGTTTGTGGTCCTATAATTCACCCCTCCACTTT.